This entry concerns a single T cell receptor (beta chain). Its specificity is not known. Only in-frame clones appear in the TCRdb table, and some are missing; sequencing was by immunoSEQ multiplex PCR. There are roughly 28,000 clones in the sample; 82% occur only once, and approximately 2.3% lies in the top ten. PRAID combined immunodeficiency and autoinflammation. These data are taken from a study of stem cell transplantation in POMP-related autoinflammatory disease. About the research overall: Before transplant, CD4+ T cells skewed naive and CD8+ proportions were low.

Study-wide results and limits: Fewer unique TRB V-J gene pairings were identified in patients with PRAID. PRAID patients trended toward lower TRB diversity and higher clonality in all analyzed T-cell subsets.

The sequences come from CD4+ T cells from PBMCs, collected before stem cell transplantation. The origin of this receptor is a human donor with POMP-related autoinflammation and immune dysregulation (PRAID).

Here the CDR3 reads CASSSVYRTGTTDTQYF. CDR3 coding DNA: TGTGCCAGCAGTTCCGTTTATCGGACAGGGACCACAGATACGCAGTATTTT. V usage is TRBV27 and J usage is TRBJ2-3; 8 bases line up with TRBD1. Germline V gene data show CDR1 as MNHEY and CDR2 as SMNVEV (reference sequence). V lost 4 bases, J lost 2 bases, and 11 bases stayed unmatched. The CDR3 length is 17 residues.